The rows below give T cell receptor beta chains drawn from one sample of a study of blood T cell repertoires in COVID-19. The assay was immunoSEQ multiplex PCR, and TCRdb's table has in-frame clones only and misses some. The table records 180,000 or so clones, more than 70% of them present only once. Sequencing was performed on peripheral blood. These receptors all come from a woman aged 30 to 39 with acute or convalescent COVID-19. Both conserved end residues are part of each CDR3. Fields, in order: CDR3 protein, CDR3 DNA, D gene, J gene, clone size, V gene. D genes are given only for firm matches. Clone size is shown for a subset of rows, as once, few, many or a class of expanded clone.

CDR3: CASSPNSEGAYGYTF
DNA: TGTGCCAGCTCGCCCAACTCTGAGGGCGCCTATGGCTACACCTTC
D: .
J: TRBJ1-2
size: few
V: TRBV18

CDR3: CASSPRTGFEAFF
DNA: TGTGCCAGCAGCCCCAGGACAGGTTTCGAAGCTTTCTTT
D: TRBD1
J: TRBJ1-1
size: .
V: TRBV3-1/TRBV3-2

CDR3: CASSRPRDTQYF
DNA: TGTGCCAGCAGCAGACCTAGGGATACGCAGTATTTT
D: .
J: TRBJ2-3
size: .
V: TRBV12-3/TRBV12-4

CDR3: CVGIRAYNEKLFF
DNA: TGTGTCGGCATCAGGGCCTATAATGAAAAACTGTTTTTT
D: .
J: TRBJ1-4
size: .
V: TRBV30

CDR3: CAISESSGDGANVLTF
DNA: TGTGCCATCAGTGAGTCATCAGGGGATGGGGCCAACGTCCTGACTTTC
D: .
J: TRBJ2-6
size: .
V: TRBV10-3

CDR3: CASSPWGGFGISNQPQHF
DNA: TGTGCCAGCAGCCCCTGGGGGGGCTTCGGAATTAGCAATCAGCCCCAGCATTTT
D: .
J: TRBJ1-5
size: .
V: TRBV5-6

CDR3: CASSVSGTLEQYF
DNA: TGTGCCAGCAGCGTTAGCGGGACCCTCGAGCAGTACTTC
D: TRBD2
J: TRBJ2-7
size: once
V: TRBV7-2

CDR3: CASSFRREQYF
DNA: TGCGCCAGCAGCTTTCGGAGGGAGCAGTACTTC
D: .
J: TRBJ2-7
size: .
V: TRBV5-1

CDR3: CASSTLTVLSNQPQHF
DNA: TGTGCCAGTAGCACCCTGACAGTACTTAGCAATCAGCCCCAGCATTTT
D: .
J: TRBJ1-5
size: .
V: TRBV19

CDR3: CASSLATVNEQFF
DNA: TGTGCCAGCAGCTTAGCAACAGTGAATGAGCAGTTCTTC
D: .
J: TRBJ2-1
size: .
V: TRBV7-9

CDR3: CSARIADTQYF
DNA: TGCAGTGCTAGGATCGCGGATACGCAGTATTTT
D: .
J: TRBJ2-3
size: .
V: TRBV20-1

CDR3: CASSLVAGTGGAGNQPQHF
DNA: TGTGCCAGCAGCTTGGTGGCCGGGACAGGGGGCGCCGGCAATCAGCCCCAGCATTTT
D: TRBD1
J: TRBJ1-5
size: .
V: TRBV5-5

CDR3: CASSEGPFGELFF
DNA: TGTGCCAGCAGTGAGGGGCCGTTCGGGGAGCTGTTTTTT
D: .
J: TRBJ2-2
size: .
V: TRBV6-1

CDR3: CASSFSTGANYGYTF
DNA: TGTGCCAGCAGTTTTTCGACAGGGGCTAACTATGGCTACACCTTC
D: TRBD1
J: TRBJ1-2
size: .
V: TRBV28